The T cell receptor (beta chain) under discussion was sequenced for a study of beta chain features in type 1 diabetes. Points from the study as a whole: The study found fewer insertions and more deletions at VDJ junctions in type 1 diabetes patients. PCR, the amplification step, might favor shorter templates, equally in patients and controls. TCRB CDR3s from Type 1 diabetes patients were moderately but significantly shorter in all four CD4+ subsets.

This clone appeared a few times. Its antigen is not known. Every bit of the isolated RNA underwent reverse transcription, so sequencing read expressed TCRB transcripts. Clones were sequenced by immunoSEQ multiplex PCR, and TCRdb holds only the in-frame ones, with some missing. The table records a few hundred thousand clones, about 15% of them present only once. With 0 bases removed from V and 3 bases from J, the gap between germline ends came to 14 bases. The CDR3 runs 16 residues. CDR1 is MNHNY and CDR2 is SVGAGI in the germline V gene (reference sequence). The clonotype comes from a man younger than 35 with type 1 diabetes. Sequences were obtained from naive CD4+ T cells from blood. The rearrangement joins TRBV6-6 to TRBJ1-2; TRBD1 is a possible D gene (6 bases). CDR3 protein: CASSYSMGGQYYGYTF. CDR3 nucleotides: TGTGCCAGCAGTTACTCAATGGGTGGACAGTACTATGGCTACACCTTC.